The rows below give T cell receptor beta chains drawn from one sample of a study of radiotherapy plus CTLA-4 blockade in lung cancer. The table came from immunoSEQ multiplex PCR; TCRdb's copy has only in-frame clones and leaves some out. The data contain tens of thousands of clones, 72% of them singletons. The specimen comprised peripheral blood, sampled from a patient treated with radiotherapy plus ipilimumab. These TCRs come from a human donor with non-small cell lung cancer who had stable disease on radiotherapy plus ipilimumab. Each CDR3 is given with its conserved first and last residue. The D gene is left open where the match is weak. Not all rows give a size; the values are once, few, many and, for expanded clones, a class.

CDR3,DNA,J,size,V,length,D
CASSLLAGVLLNTGELFF,TGTGCCAGCAGCTTGCTAGCGGGGGTTCTCCTTAACACCGGGGAGCTGTTTTTT,TRBJ2-2,.,TRBV5-6,18,TRBD2
CASRSRVGTDTQYF,TGTGCCAGCAGGTCCAGGGTAGGCACAGATACGCAGTATTTT,TRBJ2-3,.,TRBV27,14,.
CASRRTGRAEAFF,TGTGCCAGCAGACGGACAGGGCGAGCTGAAGCTTTCTTT,TRBJ1-1,.,TRBV6-5,13,TRBD1
CASSFRGQETQYF,TGCGCCAGCAGCTTCCGGGGCCAAGAGACCCAGTACTTC,TRBJ2-5,.,TRBV5-1,13,.
CASDHGGRGTEAFF,TGTGCCAGCGATCACGGGGGGCGGGGGACTGAAGCTTTCTTT,TRBJ1-1,.,TRBV9,14,.
CASSPQPSGRNQPQHF,TGCGCCAGCAGCCCCCAACCCTCAGGGCGGAATCAGCCCCAGCATTTT,TRBJ1-5,.,TRBV5-1,16,.
CASSLNQGAGEQYF,TGCGCCAGCAGCTTGAATCAGGGGGCTGGCGAGCAGTACTTC,TRBJ2-7,.,TRBV5-1,14,TRBD1
CASSARDYEQYF,TGTGCCAGCAGCGCGCGGGATTACGAGCAGTACTTC,TRBJ2-7,.,TRBV16,12,.
CASTVYGEQYF,TGTGCCAGCACTGTTTACGGCGAGCAGTACTTC,TRBJ2-7,.,TRBV6-1,11,.
CATSRDGETQYF,TGTGCCACCAGCAGAGACGGGGAGACCCAGTACTTC,TRBJ2-5,.,TRBV15,12,.
CASSLQGPSSGANVLTF,TGTGCCAGCAGTTTACAGGGCCCCAGCTCTGGGGCCAACGTCCTGACTTTC,TRBJ2-6,.,TRBV27,17,.
CASSTSGYQETQYF,TGTGCCAGTAGTACCTCCGGGTACCAAGAGACCCAGTACTTC,TRBJ2-5,.,TRBV19,14,.
CASSSTGVGTEAFF,TGTGCCAGCAGCTCGACAGGGGTGGGAACTGAAGCTTTCTTT,TRBJ1-1,.,TRBV7-2,14,TRBD1
CATSSWRQETQYF,TGTGCCACCAGCAGTTGGAGACAAGAGACCCAGTACTTC,TRBJ2-5,.,TRBV15,13,.
CASSLGTGGNQPQHF,TGTGCCAGCAGCTTAGGGACAGGGGGCAATCAGCCCCAGCATTTT,TRBJ1-5,few,TRBV7-9,15,TRBD1
CSVGTADSGNTIYF,TGCAGCGTTGGTACAGCTGACTCTGGAAACACCATATATTTT,TRBJ1-3,.,TRBV29-1,14,.
CAWRALDRDGGEAFF,TGTGCCTGGAGGGCCTTAGACAGGGACGGAGGTGAAGCTTTCTTT,TRBJ1-1,few,TRBV30,15,TRBD1
CASSIYAGRNGYGYTF,TGTGCCAGTAGTATATATGCAGGGAGGAATGGCTATGGCTACACCTTC,TRBJ1-2,.,TRBV19,16,.
CASIMTSGGTGELFF,TGTGCCAGCATCATGACTAGCGGGGGAACCGGGGAGCTGTTTTTT,TRBJ2-2,.,TRBV11-2,15,TRBD2
CASSWDRTGHNSPLHF,TGCGCCAGCAGCTGGGACAGGACCGGTCATAATTCACCCCTCCACTTT,TRBJ1-6,.,TRBV5-1,16,TRBD1
CATSPGANYGYTF,TGTGCCACCAGTCCAGGGGCTAACTATGGCTACACCTTC,TRBJ1-2,few,TRBV15,13,.
CASSPKEAGGKETQYF,TGTGCCAGCAGCCCCAAGGAAGCGGGGGGGAAAGAGACCCAGTACTTC,TRBJ2-5,.,TRBV7-2,16,TRBD2
CASSSGRGQPQHF,TGTGCCAGCAGCTCCGGGCGGGGTCAGCCCCAGCATTTT,TRBJ1-5,few,TRBV5-8,13,.
CASTYRDTQYF,TGTGCCAGTACCTACAGGGACACGCAGTATTTT,TRBJ2-3,.,TRBV19,11,.
CASALWPRGSGANVLTF,TGTGCCAGCGCGTTATGGCCTAGGGGATCTGGGGCCAACGTCCTGACTTTC,TRBJ2-6,.,TRBV2,17,.
CASSLVALVNEQFF,TGTGCCAGCAGCTTAGTGGCACTAGTGAATGAGCAGTTCTTC,TRBJ2-1,.,TRBV7-2,14,.
CASSDLGQPYETQYF,TGTGCCAGCAGTGATCTTGGGCAGCCGTACGAGACCCAGTACTTC,TRBJ2-5,.,TRBV2,15,.
CASSQATGNYYGYTF,TGCGCCAGCAGCCAAGCGACAGGGAATTACTATGGCTACACCTTC,TRBJ1-2,.,TRBV4-3,15,TRBD1
CASSQEVQGFAGELFF,TGTGCCAGCAGCCAAGAGGTACAGGGGTTTGCCGGGGAGCTGTTTTTT,TRBJ2-2,.,TRBV11-2,16,TRBD1
CASSRGGFSSYEQYF,TGTGCCAGCAGCCGAGGGGGATTCTCTTCCTACGAGCAGTACTTC,TRBJ2-7,few,TRBV5-6,15,.
CARRLGQNTGELFF,TGTGCCAGGCGGTTGGGGCAGAACACCGGGGAGCTGTTTTTT,TRBJ2-2,.,TRBV30,14,.
CATGTGSQETQYF,TGTGCCACAGGGACAGGGTCCCAAGAGACCCAGTACTTC,TRBJ2-5,.,TRBV10-3,13,TRBD1
CASRPGQNNSPLHF,TGCGCCAGCAGACCGGGACAAAATAATTCACCCCTCCACTTT,TRBJ1-6,.,TRBV4-1,14,.
CASSYDPGRRTEAFF,TGTGCCAGCAGTTACGATCCGGGAAGGAGAACTGAAGCTTTCTTT,TRBJ1-1,once,TRBV6-5,15,.
CAISDGYEQYF,TGTGCCATCAGTGACGGCTACGAGCAGTACTTC,TRBJ2-7,.,TRBV10-3,11,.
CASSPQGSGELFF,TGTGCCAGCAGTCCACAGGGTTCCGGGGAGCTGTTTTTT,TRBJ2-2,few,TRBV2,13,.
CAINQKGASGYTF,TGTGCCATCAATCAAAAGGGGGCGAGCGGCTACACCTTC,TRBJ1-2,.,TRBV10-3,13,TRBD1
CASSIFLRSNQPQHF,TGTGCCAGTAGTATTTTTCTCAGAAGCAATCAGCCCCAGCATTTT,TRBJ1-5,.,TRBV19,15,.
CSVGHEVRGYTF,TGCAGCGTTGGCCATGAGGTACGGGGCTACACCTTC,TRBJ1-2,.,TRBV29-1,12,.
CASSLGQATDTQYF,TGCGCCAGCAGCTTGGGACAGGCCACAGATACGCAGTATTTT,TRBJ2-3,.,TRBV5-1,14,.
CASSRDSGTFYGYTF,TGTGCCAGCAGCAGGGACAGCGGAACCTTCTATGGCTACACCTTC,TRBJ1-2,.,TRBV6-5,15,TRBD1
CASSGRGGYTF,TGTGCCAGCAGTGGGCGAGGAGGCTACACCTTC,TRBJ1-2,.,TRBV2,11,.
CASSTGGQGWSYEQYF,TGTGCCAGCAGCACAGGGGGACAGGGGTGGTCCTACGAGCAGTACTTC,TRBJ2-7,.,TRBV5-5,16,TRBD1
CAISEEAGAPRGEQYF,TGTGCCATCAGTGAAGAAGCGGGGGCGCCGAGGGGCGAGCAGTACTTC,TRBJ2-7,.,TRBV10-3,16,TRBD2
CAWSAGATQYF,TGTGCCTGGAGTGCGGGAGCGACCCAGTACTTC,TRBJ2-5,.,TRBV30,11,.
CASSEGGQGGTEAFF,TGTGCCAGCAGTGAAGGGGGACAGGGGGGGACTGAAGCTTTCTTT,TRBJ1-1,.,TRBV6-1,15,TRBD1
CASSALGGAYNEQFF,TGTGCCAGCAGCGCACTCGGGGGGGCCTACAATGAGCAGTTCTTC,TRBJ2-1,.,TRBV11-3,15,TRBD2
CASSRVIGEKLFF,TGTGCCAGCAGCCGGGTTATTGGGGAAAAACTGTTTTTT,TRBJ1-4,.,TRBV5-5,13,.
CASGVPGTPNTGELFF,TGCGCCAGCGGCGTGCCCGGGACACCAAACACCGGGGAGCTGTTTTTT,TRBJ2-2,.,TRBV5-1,16,.
CARSIEYRENTEAFF,TGTGCCAGATCTATTGAATACAGGGAGAACACTGAAGCTTTCTTT,TRBJ1-1,.,TRBV19,15,.
CASSLAGTAGEQYF,TGCGCCAGCAGCTTGGCCGGGACAGCGGGCGAGCAGTACTTC,TRBJ2-7,.,TRBV5-1,14,.
CASSQRQFYEQFF,TGTGCCAGCAGCCAACGACAGTTTTATGAGCAGTTCTTC,TRBJ2-1,.,TRBV7-8,13,.
CSVTTQRSYNEQFF,TGCAGCGTCACAACCCAGCGCTCCTACAATGAGCAGTTCTTC,TRBJ2-1,.,TRBV29-1,14,.